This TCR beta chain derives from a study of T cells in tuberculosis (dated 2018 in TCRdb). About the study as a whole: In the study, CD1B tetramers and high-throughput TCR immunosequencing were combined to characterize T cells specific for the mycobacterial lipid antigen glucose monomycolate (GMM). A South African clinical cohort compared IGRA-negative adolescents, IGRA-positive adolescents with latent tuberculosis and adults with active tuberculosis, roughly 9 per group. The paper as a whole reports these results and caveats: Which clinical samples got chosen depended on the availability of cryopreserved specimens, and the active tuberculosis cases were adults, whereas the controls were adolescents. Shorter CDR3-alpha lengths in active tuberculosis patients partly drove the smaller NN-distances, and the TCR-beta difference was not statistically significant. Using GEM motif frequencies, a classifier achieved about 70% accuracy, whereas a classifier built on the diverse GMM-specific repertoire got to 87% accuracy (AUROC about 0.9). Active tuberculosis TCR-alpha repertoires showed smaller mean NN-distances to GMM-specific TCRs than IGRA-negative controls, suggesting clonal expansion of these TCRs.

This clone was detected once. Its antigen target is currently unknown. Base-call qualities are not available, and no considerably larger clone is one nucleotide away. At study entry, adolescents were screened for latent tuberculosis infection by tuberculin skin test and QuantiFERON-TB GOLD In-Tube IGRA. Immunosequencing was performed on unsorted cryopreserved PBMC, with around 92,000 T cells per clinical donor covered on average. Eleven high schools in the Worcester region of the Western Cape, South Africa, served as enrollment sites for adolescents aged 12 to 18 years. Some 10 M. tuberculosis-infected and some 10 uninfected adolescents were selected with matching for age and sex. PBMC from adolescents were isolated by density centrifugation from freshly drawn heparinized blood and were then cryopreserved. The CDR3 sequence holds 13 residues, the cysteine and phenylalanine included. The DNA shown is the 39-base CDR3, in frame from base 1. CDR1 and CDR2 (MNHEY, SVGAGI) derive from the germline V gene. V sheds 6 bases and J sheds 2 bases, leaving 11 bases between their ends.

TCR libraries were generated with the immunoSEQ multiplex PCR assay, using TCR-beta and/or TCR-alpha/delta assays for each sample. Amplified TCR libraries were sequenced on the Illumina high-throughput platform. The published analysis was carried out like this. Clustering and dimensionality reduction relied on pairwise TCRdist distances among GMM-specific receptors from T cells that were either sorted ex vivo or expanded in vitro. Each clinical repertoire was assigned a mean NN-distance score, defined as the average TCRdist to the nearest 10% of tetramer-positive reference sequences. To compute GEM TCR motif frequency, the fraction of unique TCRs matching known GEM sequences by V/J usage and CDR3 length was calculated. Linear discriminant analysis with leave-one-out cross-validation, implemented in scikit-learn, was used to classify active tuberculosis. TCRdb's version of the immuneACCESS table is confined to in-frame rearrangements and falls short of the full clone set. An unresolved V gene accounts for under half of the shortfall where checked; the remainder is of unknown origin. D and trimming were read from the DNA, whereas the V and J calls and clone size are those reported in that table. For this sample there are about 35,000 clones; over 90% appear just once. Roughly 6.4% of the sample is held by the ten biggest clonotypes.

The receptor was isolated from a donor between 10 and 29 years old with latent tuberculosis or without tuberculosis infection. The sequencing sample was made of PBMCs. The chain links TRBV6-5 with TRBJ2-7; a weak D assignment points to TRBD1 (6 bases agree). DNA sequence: TGTGCCAGCAGAGACAGGCTCACCTACGAGCAGTACTTC. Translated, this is CASRDRLTYEQYF.